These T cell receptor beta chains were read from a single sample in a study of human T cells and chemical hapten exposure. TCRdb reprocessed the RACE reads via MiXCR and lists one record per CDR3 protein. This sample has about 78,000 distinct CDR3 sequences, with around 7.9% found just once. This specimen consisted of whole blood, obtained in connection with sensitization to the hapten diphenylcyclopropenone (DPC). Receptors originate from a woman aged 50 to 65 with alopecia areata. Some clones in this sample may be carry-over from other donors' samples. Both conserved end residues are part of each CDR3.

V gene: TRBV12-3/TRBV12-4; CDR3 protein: CASSEWGKNTEAFF
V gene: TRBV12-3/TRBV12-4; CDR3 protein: CASSFGTSTDTQYF
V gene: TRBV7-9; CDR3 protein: CASSSIAGASTDTQYF
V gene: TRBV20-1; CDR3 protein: CSARDTGNNYGYTF
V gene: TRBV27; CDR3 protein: CASSFLSLPGSSYNSPLHF
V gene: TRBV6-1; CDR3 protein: CASSEFEGPGYGYTF
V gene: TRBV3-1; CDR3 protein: CASSPWDSSYNEQFF
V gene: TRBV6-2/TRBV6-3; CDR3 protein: CASSYSRRVNQPQHF
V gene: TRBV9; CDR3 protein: CASSPVGGAATEAFF
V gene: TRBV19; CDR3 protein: CASSQSDLDQPQHF
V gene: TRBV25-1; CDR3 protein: CASSAPTGELFF
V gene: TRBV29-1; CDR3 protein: CSAGLAGTYEQYF
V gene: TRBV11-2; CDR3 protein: CASSFLATQYF
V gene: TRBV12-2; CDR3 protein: CASRQQTGYTF
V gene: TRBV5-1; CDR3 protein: CASSLVRGANSPLHF
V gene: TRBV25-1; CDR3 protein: CASSEQGGGLTGELFF
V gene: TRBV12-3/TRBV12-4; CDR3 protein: CASTQGVNTEAFF
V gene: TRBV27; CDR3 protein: CASSGDSNQPQHF
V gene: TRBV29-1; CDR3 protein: CSVGAEVGETQYF
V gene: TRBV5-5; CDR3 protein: CASSWGQRNEKLFF
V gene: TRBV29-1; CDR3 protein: CSALDRGTYEQYF
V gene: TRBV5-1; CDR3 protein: CASSLGLAGRSGANVLTF
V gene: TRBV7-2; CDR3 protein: CASSPQGTRNEQFF
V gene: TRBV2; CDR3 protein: CASRFKQGTAEAFF
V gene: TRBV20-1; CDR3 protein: CSARDYNWEQYF
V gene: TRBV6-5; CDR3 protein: CASSYRSTGVVNTEAFF
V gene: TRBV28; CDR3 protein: CASSRLDPLGTDTQYF
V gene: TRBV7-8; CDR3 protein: CASSLYRGNNQPQHF
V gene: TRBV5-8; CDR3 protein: CASSPPRSTYEQYF
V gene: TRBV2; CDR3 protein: CASSDGGLSYNEQFF
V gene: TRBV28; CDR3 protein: CASSLQGRRYGYTF
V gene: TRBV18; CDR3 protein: CASSPYSGSNQPQHF
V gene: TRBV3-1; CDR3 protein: CASSPLPYTF
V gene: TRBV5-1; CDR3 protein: CASSLTGYPDAEAFF
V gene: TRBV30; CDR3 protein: CAWNENTEAFF
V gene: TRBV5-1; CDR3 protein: CASSLELLGFGEGKLFF
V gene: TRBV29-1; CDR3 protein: CSVEDGQNYGYTF
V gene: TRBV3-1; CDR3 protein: CASSWTGRTGELFF
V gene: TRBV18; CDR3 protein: CASSPTLNTEAFF
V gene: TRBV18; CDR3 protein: CASSPLPGQGSSYEQYF
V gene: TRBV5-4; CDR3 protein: CASSSGTNTEAFF
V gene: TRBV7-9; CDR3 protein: CASSLSPQGGLGQPQHF
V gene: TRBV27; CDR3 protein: CASSPPGPGELFF
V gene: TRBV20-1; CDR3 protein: CSARVDTGIQAFF